The entry that follows covers one T cell receptor (beta chain) sequence. Produced via immunoSEQ multiplex PCR; TCRdb's table is partial and in-frame only. The table includes roughly 250,000 clones, around 87% detected once. Study members were between about 18 and 90 years old and lived in 20 to 30 US regions. Germline V gives CDR1 MDHEN, CDR2 SYDVKM. The length of the CDR3 is 15 residues. V shed 7 bases and J 3 bases; nucleotides not matched to a gene: 8. This specimen comes from a study of blood T cell repertoires in COVID-19. The wider study: Sites in the United States, Italy and Spain provided acute and convalescent COVID-19 samples. The analysed material was cDNA or gDNA that came from T cells, B-cell-depleted T cells, or PBMCs.

The TCR sequence derives from a woman aged 45 to 65 who had recovered from COVID-19. The sequenced sample was PBMCs or T cells enriched from blood (not recorded which). The chain is built from TRBV28 and TRBJ1-1; 10 positions agree with TRBD1. The CDR3 DNA is TGTGCCAGCACCTCTTGGACAGGGGGTCACACTGAAGCTTTCTTT. It encodes CASTSWTGGHTEAFF.